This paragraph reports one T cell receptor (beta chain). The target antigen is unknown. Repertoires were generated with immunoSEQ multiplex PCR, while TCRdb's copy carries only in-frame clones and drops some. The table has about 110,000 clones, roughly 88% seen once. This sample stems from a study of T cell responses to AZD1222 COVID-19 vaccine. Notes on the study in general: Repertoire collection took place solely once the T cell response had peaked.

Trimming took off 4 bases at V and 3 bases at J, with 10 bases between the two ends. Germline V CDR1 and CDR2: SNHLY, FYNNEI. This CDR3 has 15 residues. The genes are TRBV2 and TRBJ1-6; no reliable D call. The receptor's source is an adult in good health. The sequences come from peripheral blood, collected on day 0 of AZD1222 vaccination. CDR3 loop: CASSVRQVYNSPLHF. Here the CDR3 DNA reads TGTGCCAGCAGTGTGCGGCAGGTCTATAATTCACCCCTCCACTTT. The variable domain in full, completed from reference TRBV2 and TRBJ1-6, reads EPEVTQTPSHQVTQMGQEVILRCVPISNHLYFYWYRQILGQKVEFLVSFYNNEISEKSEIFDDQFSVERPDGSNFTLKIRSTKLEDSAMYFCASSVRQVYNSPLHFGNGTRLTVT.